The table lists the clone carrying this T cell receptor (beta chain) with a few counts. The source of the sample is a study of lymphopenia after photon versus proton radiotherapy. Sequencing used immunoSEQ multiplex PCR; TCRdb keeps in-frame clones, though not all of them. The sample has about 25,000 clones; around four fifths are singletons. Per the germline V gene, CDR1 is LGHNA and CDR2 is YNFKEQ. This CDR3 spans 14 amino acids. Trimming cost V 5 bases and J 6 bases; bases outside gene matches: 6. The rearrangement joins TRBV4-2 to TRBJ2-7, with TRBD2 matching 11 bases. Here the sequenced sample was peripheral blood, taken from a patient treated with photon-based radiotherapy. The clonotype was recovered from a woman between 45 and 65 years old with pancreatic cancer. The CDR3 is CASSKGLAAAEQYF. The CDR3 bases are TGTGCCAGCAGCAAGGGACTAGCGGCGGCCGAGCAGTACTTC.